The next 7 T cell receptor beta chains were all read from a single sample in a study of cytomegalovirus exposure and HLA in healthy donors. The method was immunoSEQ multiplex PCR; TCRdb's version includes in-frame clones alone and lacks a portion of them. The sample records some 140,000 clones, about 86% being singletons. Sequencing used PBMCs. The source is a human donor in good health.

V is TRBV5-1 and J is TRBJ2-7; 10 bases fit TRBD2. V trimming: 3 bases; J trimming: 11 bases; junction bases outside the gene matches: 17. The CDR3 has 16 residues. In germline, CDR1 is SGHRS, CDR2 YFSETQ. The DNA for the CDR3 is TGCGCCAGCAGCTCGTCCGGAACTAGCGGGGCAGAGGGGGAGTACTTC. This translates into CASSSSGTSGAEGEYF.

The CDR3 bases are TGTGCCAGCAGTAACCTAGTTCAACCTCATTCACCCCTCCACTTT. Protein: CASSNLVQPHSPLHF. The chain is built from TRBV27 and TRBJ1-6; the D is unclear. This CDR3 has 15 amino acids. Trimming took 5 bases from V and 8 from J, leaving 16 bases between them. Looked up from germline, CDR1 is MNHEY and CDR2 is SMNVEV (reference sequence).

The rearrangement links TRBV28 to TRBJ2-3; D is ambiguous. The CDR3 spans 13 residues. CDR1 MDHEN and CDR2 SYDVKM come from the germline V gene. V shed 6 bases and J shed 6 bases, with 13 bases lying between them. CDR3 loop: CASSIRHADTQYF. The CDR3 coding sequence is TGTGCCAGCAGCATTAGACACGCGGATACGCAGTATTTT.

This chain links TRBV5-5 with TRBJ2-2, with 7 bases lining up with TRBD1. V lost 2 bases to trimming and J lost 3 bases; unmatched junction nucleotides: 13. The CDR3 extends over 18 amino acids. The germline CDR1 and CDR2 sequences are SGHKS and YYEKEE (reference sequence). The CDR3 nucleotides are TGTGCCAGCAGCTTCCCCGGTTGGGGGACAGAAGACACCGGGGAGCTGTTTTTT. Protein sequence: CASSFPGWGTEDTGELFF.

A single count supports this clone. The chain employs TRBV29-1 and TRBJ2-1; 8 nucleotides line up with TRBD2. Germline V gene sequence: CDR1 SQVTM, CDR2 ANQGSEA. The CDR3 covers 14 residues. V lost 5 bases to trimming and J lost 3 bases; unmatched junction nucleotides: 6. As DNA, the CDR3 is TGCAGCGTTACAAATAGCGGGATCTACAATGAGCAGTTCTTC. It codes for CSVTNSGIYNEQFF.

CDR3 protein: CASSESPRRAYEQYF. The CDR3 coding sequence is TGCGCCAGCAGTGAGTCTCCCCGCAGGGCCTACGAGCAGTACTTC. The chain couples TRBV10-1 to TRBJ2-7, with D possibly TRBD1 on 5 matching bases. The CDR3 is made up of 15 amino acids. Trimming left V 0 bases short and J 2 bases short, with 11 bases between. Germline lookup yields CDR1 WNHNN and CDR2 SYGVQD (reference sequence).

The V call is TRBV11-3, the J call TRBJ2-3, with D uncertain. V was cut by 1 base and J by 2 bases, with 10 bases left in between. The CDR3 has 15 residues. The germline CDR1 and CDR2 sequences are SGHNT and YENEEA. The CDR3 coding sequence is TGTGCCAGCAGCTTAGGCCCCTCACACACAGATACGCAGTATTTT. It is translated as CASSLGPSHTDTQYF.